Sequencing of this T cell receptor beta chain was carried out in a study of T cell responses to AZD1222 COVID-19 vaccine. The CDR3 consists of 14 residues. Germline loops: CDR1 SGHRS, CDR2 YFSETQ. Study results and caveats: Donors skewed white British and female; clonal diversity was possibly underestimated. Spike-specific TCR breadth and depth were elevated following two AZD1222 doses.

This table comes from immunoSEQ multiplex PCR, and its TCRdb copy is limited to in-frame clones, with some not included. The data show over 30,000 clones, 80% to 90% seen once. Concerning this clone: Its cognate antigen is unknown. The junction shows a germline mismatch at one end, possibly a read error.

The sample in question was peripheral blood, obtained 28 days after the second dose of the MenACWY control vaccine. The receptor was isolated from an adult who received the MenACWY meningococcal vaccine as a control. V and J are TRBV5-1 and TRBJ1-1; D is perhaps TRBD1 (5 bases). The CDR3 region is CASNLGPANTEAFF. The CDR3 bases are TGCGCCAGCAACTTGGGACCAGCGAACACTGAAGCTTTCTTT.